This T cell receptor (beta chain) was captured in a study of shared clonotypes between healthy human individuals (dated by TCRdb to about 2020). Background for the entire study: The cohort included three men and a couple of women between 18 and 49 years of age. For each donor, CD4 naive and CD4 memory were each given three plates, CD8 naive was given two plates, and CD8 memory was given one plate. Libraries were prepared and TCR repertoires were sequenced by different laboratories using diverse techniques, in order to increase sequencing depth and limit assay-specific biases. Per donor, leukapheresis produced somewhere between about 0.9 and 10 billion PBMCs. Blood TCR repertoires of about 5 healthy adults were deeply sequenced to estimate repertoire size and the extent of clonotype sharing between individuals. Study-level results and caveats: Incomplete sequencing was indicated by rarefaction of sorted-subset datasets, despite the large sequencing depth. Pairwise subsampling indicated that sequencing depth was expected to affect the degree of clonotype sharing among donors. Naive subsets generally had larger estimated clonotype richness than memory subsets. Clonotypes shared by all four sorted-subset donors showed higher generation probabilities than non-shared clonotypes. Sampling was limited to blood, and TCR repertoires in tissue likely differ from TCR repertoires in blood. Sharing across a handful of donors was observed for approximately 4.6% of naive CD4, under 4% of naive CD8, 2% to 2.5% of memory CD4, and about 0.4% of memory CD8 clonotypes. The small number of donors limited the genetic and exposure-history diversity represented.

Healthy HIV-negative adults with no recently reported acute infections or vaccinations were included as donors. Every donor was a Caucasian adult residing in Nashville, Tennessee, USA. CD4+ T cells were enriched by magnetic negative selection, after which naive cells were positively selected on CD45RA and the negative fraction was taken as the memory subset. Blood was obtained by leukapheresis, after which PBMCs were separated by Ficoll-Histopaque density gradient centrifugation and cryopreserved in liquid nitrogen vapor phase. Analytical flow cytometry was used to check the purity and quantity of every magnetically sorted T cell population. Genomic DNA was isolated from every sorted fraction and measured by UV absorbance on a Nanodrop 2000c. TCR CDR3 regions were amplified from genomic DNA by multiplex PCR using the deep immunoSEQ assay. Extracted genomic DNA from each cell subset was spread evenly across all wells of several immunoSEQ 96-well plates, with each plate serving as a replicate. For sorted subsets, each replicate PCR was loaded with approximately 190 ng genomic DNA, equivalent to some 27,000 T cell genomes. Purified libraries were measured with a Qubit 3.0 fluorometer, size-checked on a Bioanalyzer 2100, and measured again with the KAPA Library Quantification kit. Every immunoSEQ 96-well plate was sequenced on a separate single-read 150-cycle Illumina NextSeq 550 flow cell. In the paper's pipeline: Because the immunoSEQ output held only junctional sequences and lacked quality scores, the filtering could not match the filtering applied to full-length reads. Sequences were annotated with PyIR, a Python wrapper for IgBLAST v1.9, and V/J genes and CDR3 were assigned using IMGT germline references. Any read was removed if the V/J assignment was weak (E-value above 1e-6), the CDR3 was missing, or the read contained stop codons, out-of-frame junctions, or ambiguous translated residues. V3J clonotypes were defined as sequences sharing an identical inferred V gene, J gene, and CDR3 amino acid sequence. To compute the percentage overlap between repertoires, the number of shared unique clonotypes was divided by the size of the smaller repertoire. Three approaches were used to assess repertoire richness: RTK rarefaction, the Chao1 estimator, and Recon v2.1 estimates of unobserved clonotypes. Generation probabilities were computed with OLGA for all TCRbeta clonotypes obtained by the gDNA method from four donors. TCRdb retrieved this table from immuneACCESS and kept in-frame rearrangements only. Not all clones are present; in checked studies, unresolved V genes account for under half, and no reason is known for the remainder. V, J and clone size are taken as reported in that table, and D and trimming were inferred from the DNA itself. For this sample the table gives 1 million to 1.3 million clones, of which approximately 80% were detected only once. Of the sample, 0.5% to 0.65% is held by the ten largest clones.

Inclusive of the bounding cysteine and phenylalanine, the CDR3 is 14 residues long. The only DNA kept is the CDR3, 42 bases in frame from the first base. From V the trimming removes 2 bases and from J it removes 12 bases, while the gene matches leave 12 bases of the junction unaccounted for. The germline V gene encodes CDR1 LGHNA and CDR2 YNFKEQ. The sample holds many counts of this clone. Its specific antigen is unknown. No base quality values were provided; no much bigger clone lies one nucleotide off. The sample has other DNA sequences that encode this CDR3 too. The sequence derives from a man aged 18-30 years in good health. Some clones in this sample may be carry-over from other donors' samples. In this chain, TRBV4-2 is recombined with TRBJ1-1, and 7 bases in between align with TRBD1. The sample consisted of memory CD4+ T cells from PBMCs. The sample's cell subset or site label, decoded: CD45RA-negative fraction. The sequenced DNA: TGTGCCAGCAGCCAAATGCCAGACAGGGATCTACCTTTCTTT. Its amino acids are CASSQMPDRDLPFF.